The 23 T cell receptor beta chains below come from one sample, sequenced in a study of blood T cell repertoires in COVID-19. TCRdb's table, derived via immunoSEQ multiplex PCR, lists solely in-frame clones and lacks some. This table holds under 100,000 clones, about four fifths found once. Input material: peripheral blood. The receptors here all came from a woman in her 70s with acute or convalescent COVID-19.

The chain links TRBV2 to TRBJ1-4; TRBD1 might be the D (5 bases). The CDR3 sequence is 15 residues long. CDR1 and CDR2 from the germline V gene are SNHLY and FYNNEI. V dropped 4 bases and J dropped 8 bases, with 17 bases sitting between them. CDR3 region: CASSGGGAVGEKLFF. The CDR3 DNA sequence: TGTGCCAGCAGTGGGGGTGGGGCGGTGGGCGAAAAACTGTTTTTT.

CDR3 region: CASGGVVEAFF. The CDR3 DNA follows: TGTGCCAGCGGAGGAGTCGTTGAAGCTTTCTTT. The chain combines TRBV7-9 with TRBJ1-1; D is ambiguous. The CDR3 totals 11 residues. Germline V lookup: CDR1 SEHNR, CDR2 FQNEAQ (reference sequence). Trimming removed 8 bases at V and 7 bases at J, with 11 bases between.

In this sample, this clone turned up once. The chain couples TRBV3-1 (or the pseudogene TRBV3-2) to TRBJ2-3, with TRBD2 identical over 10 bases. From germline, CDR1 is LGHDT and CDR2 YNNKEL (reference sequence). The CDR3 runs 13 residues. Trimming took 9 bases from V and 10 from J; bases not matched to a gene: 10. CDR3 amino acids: CARKAGGLCAQYF. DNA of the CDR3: TGTGCCAGAAAAGCGGGGGGGCTCTGCGCGCAGTATTTT.

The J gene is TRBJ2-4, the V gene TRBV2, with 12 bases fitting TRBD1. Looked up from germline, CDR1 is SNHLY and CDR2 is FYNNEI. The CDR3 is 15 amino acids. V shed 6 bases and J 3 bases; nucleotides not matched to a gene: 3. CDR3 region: CASRGQGAGKNIQYF. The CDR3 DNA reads TGTGCCAGCAGGGGACAGGGGGCCGGCAAAAACATTCAGTACTTC.

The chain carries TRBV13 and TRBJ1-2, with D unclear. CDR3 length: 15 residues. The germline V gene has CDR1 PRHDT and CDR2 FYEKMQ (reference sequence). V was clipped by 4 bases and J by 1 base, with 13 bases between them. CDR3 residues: CASSSPRLRNYGYTF. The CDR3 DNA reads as TGTGCCAGCAGCTCGCCGAGGTTACGTAACTATGGCTACACCTTC.

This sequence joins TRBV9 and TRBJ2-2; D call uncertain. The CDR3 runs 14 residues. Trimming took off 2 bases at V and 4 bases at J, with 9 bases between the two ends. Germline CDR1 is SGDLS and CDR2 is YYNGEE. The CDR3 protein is CASSVSSGTGELFF. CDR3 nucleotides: TGTGCCAGCAGCGTGAGTAGTGGCACCGGGGAGCTGTTTTTT.

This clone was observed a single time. This CDR3 is CASSLYRGQPQHF. The CDR3 DNA follows: TGTGCCAGCAGTTTATATCGGGGTCAGCCCCAGCATTTT. The rearrangement uses TRBV12-3 or TRBV12-4 and TRBJ1-5; no clear D. This CDR3 comprises 13 residues. Trimming took 2 bases from V and 6 from J, leaving 8 bases between them.

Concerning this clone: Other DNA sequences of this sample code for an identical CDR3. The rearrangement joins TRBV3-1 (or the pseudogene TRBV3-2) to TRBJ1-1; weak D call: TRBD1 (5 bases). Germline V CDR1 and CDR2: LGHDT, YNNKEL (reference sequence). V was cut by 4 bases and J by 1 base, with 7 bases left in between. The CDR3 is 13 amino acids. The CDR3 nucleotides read TGTGCCAGCAGCCTTGGACAGAACACTGAAGCTTTCTTT. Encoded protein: CASSLGQNTEAFF.

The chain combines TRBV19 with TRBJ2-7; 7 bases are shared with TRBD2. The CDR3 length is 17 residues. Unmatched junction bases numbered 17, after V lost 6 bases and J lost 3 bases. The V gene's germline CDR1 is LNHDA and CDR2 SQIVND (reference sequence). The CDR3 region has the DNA TGTGCCAGTAGCAAATCTGCGGGGGACCTCCGGGACTACGAGCAGTACTTC. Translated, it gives CASSKSAGDLRDYEQYF.

The CDR3 loop is CAGGQAGGLPDTQYF. The CDR3 region has the DNA TGTGCCGGGGGCCAGGCGGGGGGGCTCCCAGATACGCAGTATTTT. The J gene is TRBJ2-3, the V gene TRBV5-4, with TRBD2 matching over 9 bases. V dropped 10 bases and J dropped 4; count of bases not matched to a gene: 13. The CDR3 extends over 15 amino acids. Per the germline V gene, CDR1 is SGHNT and CDR2 is YYREEE (reference sequence).

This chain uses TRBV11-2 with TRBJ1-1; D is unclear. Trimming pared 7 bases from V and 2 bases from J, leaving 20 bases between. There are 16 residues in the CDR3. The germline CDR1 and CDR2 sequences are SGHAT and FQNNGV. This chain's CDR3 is CASILISLGINTEAFF. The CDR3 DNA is TGTGCCAGCATCCTAATCTCCTTGGGCATCAACACTGAAGCTTTCTTT. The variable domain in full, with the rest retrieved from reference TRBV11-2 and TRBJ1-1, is EAGVAQSPRYKIIEKRQSVAFWCNPISGHATLYWYQQILGQGPKLLIQFQNNGVVDDSQLPKDRFSAERLKGVDSTLKIQPAKLEDSAVYLCASILISLGINTEAFFGQGTRLTVV.

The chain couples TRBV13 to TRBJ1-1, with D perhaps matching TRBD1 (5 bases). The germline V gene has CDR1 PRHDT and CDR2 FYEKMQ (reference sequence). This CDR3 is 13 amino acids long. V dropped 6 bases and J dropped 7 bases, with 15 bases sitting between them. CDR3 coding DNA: TGTGCCAGCAGAGACAGTGGGTTTGATGAAGCTTTCTTT. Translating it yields CASRDSGFDEAFF. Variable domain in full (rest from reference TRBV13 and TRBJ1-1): AAGVIQSPRHLIKEKRETATLKCYPIPRHDTVYWYQQGPGQDPQFLISFYEKMQSDKGSIPDRFSAQQFSDYHSELNMSSLELGDSALYFCASRDSGFDEAFFGQGTRLTVV.

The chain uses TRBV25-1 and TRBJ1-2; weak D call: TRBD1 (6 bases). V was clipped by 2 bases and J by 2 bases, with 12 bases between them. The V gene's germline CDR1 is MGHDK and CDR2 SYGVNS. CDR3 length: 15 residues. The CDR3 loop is CASSETGTRNYGYTF. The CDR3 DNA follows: TGTGCCAGCAGTGAAACAGGGACACGAAACTATGGCTACACCTTC.

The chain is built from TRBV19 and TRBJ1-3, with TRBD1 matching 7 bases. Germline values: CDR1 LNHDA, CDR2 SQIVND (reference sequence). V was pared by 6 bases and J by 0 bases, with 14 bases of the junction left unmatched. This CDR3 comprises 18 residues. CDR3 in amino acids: CASRRGGGITFSGNTIYF. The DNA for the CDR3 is TGTGCCAGTAGGCGCGGAGGGGGCATAACTTTCTCTGGAAACACCATATATTTT.

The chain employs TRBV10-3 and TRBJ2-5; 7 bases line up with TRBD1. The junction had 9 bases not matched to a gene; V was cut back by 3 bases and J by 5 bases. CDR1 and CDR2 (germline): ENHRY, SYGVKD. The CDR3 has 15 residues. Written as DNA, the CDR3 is TGTGCCATCAGTGAATCCCGACAGGGTGGGGAGACCCAGTACTTC. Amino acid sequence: CAISESRQGGETQYF.

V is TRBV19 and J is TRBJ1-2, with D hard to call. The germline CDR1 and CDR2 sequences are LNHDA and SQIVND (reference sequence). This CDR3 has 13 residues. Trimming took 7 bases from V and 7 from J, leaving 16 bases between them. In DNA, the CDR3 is TGTGCCAGTAAATCCGCGGAGGGTGGTGGCTACACCTTC. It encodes CASKSAEGGGYTF.

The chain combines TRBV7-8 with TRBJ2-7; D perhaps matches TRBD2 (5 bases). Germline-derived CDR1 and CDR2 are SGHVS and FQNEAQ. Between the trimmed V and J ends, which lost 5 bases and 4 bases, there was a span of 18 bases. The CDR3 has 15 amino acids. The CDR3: CASSPQRTSNYEQYF. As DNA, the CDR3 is TGTGCCAGCAGCCCCCAACGGACTTCAAATTACGAGCAGTACTTC. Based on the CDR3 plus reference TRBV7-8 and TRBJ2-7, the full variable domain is GAGVSQSPRYKVAKRGQDVALRCDPISGHVSLFWYQQALGQGPEFLTYFQNEAQLDKSGLPSDRFFAERPEGSVSTLKIQRTQQEDSAVYLCASSPQRTSNYEQYFGPGTRLTVT.

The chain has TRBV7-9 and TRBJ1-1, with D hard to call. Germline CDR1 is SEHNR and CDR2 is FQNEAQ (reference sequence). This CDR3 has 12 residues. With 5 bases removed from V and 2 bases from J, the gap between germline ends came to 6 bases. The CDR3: CASSESNTEAFF. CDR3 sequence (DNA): TGTGCCAGCAGCGAGTCCAACACTGAAGCTTTCTTT.

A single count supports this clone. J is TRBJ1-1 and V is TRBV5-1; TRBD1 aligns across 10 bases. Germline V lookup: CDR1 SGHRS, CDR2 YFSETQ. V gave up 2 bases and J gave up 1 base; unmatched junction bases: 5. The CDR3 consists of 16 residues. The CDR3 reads CASSFRQGAGNTEAFF. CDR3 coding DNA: TGCGCCAGCAGCTTTAGACAGGGGGCTGGGAACACTGAAGCTTTCTTT.

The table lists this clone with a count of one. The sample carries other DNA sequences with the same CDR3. The CDR3 nucleotides read TGTGCCAGCAGTCAAGGGGTGGGGGAGACCCAGTACTTC. This sequence encodes CASSQGVGETQYF. This sequence joins TRBV7-3 and TRBJ2-5; the D gene is possibly TRBD1 (5 bases). Germline V CDR1 and CDR2: SGHTA, FQGTGA. CDR3 length: 13 amino acids. V shed 6 bases and J shed 5 bases, with 13 bases lying between them. The variable domain in full, completed from reference TRBV7-3 and TRBJ2-5, reads GAGVSQTPSNKVTEKGKYVELRCDPISGHTALYWYRQSLGQGPEFLIYFQGTGAADDSGLPNDRFFAVRPEGSVSTLKIQRTERGDSAVYLCASSQGVGETQYFGPGTRLLVL.

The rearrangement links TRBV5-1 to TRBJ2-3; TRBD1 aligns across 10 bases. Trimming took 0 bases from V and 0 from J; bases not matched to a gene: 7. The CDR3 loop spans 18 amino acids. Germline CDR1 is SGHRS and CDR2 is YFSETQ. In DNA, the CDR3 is TGCGCCAGCAGCTTGGCTTCCGGGACAGGGGATAGCACAGATACGCAGTATTTT. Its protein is CASSLASGTGDSTDTQYF.

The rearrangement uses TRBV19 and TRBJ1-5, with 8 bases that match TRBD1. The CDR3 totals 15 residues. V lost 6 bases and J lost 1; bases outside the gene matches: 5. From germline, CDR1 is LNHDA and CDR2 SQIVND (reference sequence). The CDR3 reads CASRDRVGSNQPQHF. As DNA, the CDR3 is TGTGCCAGTAGGGACAGGGTTGGAAGCAATCAGCCCCAGCATTTT.

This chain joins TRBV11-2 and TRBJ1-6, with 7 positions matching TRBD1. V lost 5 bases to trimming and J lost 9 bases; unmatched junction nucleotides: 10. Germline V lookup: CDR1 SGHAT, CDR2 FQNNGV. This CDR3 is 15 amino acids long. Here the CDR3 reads CASSRQGFLGSPLHF. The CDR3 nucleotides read TGTGCCAGCAGCCGACAGGGCTTTTTGGGTTCACCCCTCCACTTT.